The 28 T cell receptor beta chains reported below all come from one sample, sequenced in a study of OX40 agonist ivuxolimab in advanced cancers. Library generation was performed with the immunoSEQ multiplex PCR assay. In TCRdb, the immuneACCESS table is reduced to in-frame sequences with V and J assigned. These tables do not hold every clone; where another copy was compared, an unresolved V gene accounts for under half, and the others remain unexplained. The sample table holds over 50,000 clones, of which 80% to 95% were seen once. Roughly 25% of the sample is in the top ten clones. Sequencing was performed on CD4+ or CD8+ T cells sorted from blood, taken in a trial of the OX40 agonist ivuxolimab. The receptors shown here come from an adult with an advanced solid tumor such as melanoma, head and neck, liver or kidney cancer.

Here the CDR3 reads CASSFPQIPETGGGYTF. The CDR3 coding sequence is TGTGCCAGCAGCTTCCCGCAAATCCCAGAGACAGGAGGTGGCTACACCTTC. The chain recombines TRBV11-2 with TRBJ1-2, with D maybe TRBD1 (6 bases). The CDR3 spans 17 residues. With 3 bases removed from V and 7 bases from J, the gap between germline ends came to 24 bases. Germline V lookup: CDR1 SGHAT, CDR2 FQNNGV.

The rearrangement uses TRBV20-1 and TRBJ2-5, with D unclear. The V gene lost 6 bases and the J gene lost 5 bases, with 7 bases spanning the gap. The germline CDR1 and CDR2 sequences are DFQATT and SNEGSKA (reference sequence). The CDR3 is 10 amino acids. The CDR3 DNA reads as TGCAGTGCCGGTCTGGAGACCCAGTACTTC. It translates to CSAGLETQYF.

This chain joins TRBV27 and TRBJ2-7, with D hard to call. Per the germline V gene, CDR1 is MNHEY and CDR2 is SMNVEV (reference sequence). The V end was cut by 2 bases, the J end by 3 bases, with 8 bases between. The CDR3 extends over 13 amino acids. The DNA for the CDR3 is TGTGCCAGCAGTTTAACCCCGGTCTACGAGCAGTACTTC. It is translated as CASSLTPVYEQYF.

The chain carries TRBV29-1 and TRBJ1-5; D remains unclear. This CDR3 spans 14 amino acids. CDR1 SQVTM and CDR2 ANQGSEA come from the germline V gene. Deletions cut 8 bases from V and 0 bases from J, with 14 bases between. The CDR3 is CSIRGGNSNQPQHF. CDR3 DNA: TGCAGCATTAGAGGCGGGAATAGCAATCAGCCCCAGCATTTT.

This clone was found once. The gene calls are TRBV19 and TRBJ2-5; D gene unclear. V dropped 5 bases and J dropped 5 bases, with 6 bases sitting between them. The CDR3 has 11 amino acids. The germline V gene encodes CDR1 LNHDA and CDR2 SQIVND (reference sequence). As DNA, the CDR3 is TGTGCCAGTAGTGTCGGTGAGACCCAGTACTTC. Its translation: CASSVGETQYF.

This chain links TRBV27 with TRBJ2-7, with 7 bases that match TRBD2. CDR1 and CDR2 (germline): MNHEY, SMNVEV (reference sequence). There are 14 residues in the CDR3. Trimming cost V 8 bases and J 0 bases; bases outside gene matches: 7. CDR3: CASSVGTNSYEQYF. CDR3 in DNA: TGTGCCAGCTCGGTCGGGACTAACTCCTACGAGCAGTACTTC.

This clone was seen a few times. The V and J genes are TRBV28 and TRBJ1-2; the D is unclear. The ends were cut back, 5 bases at V and 2 bases at J, with 9 bases in the middle. Germline loops: CDR1 MDHEN, CDR2 SYDVKM. The CDR3 totals 13 residues. The CDR3: CASSPDGNYGYTF. CDR3 bases: TGTGCCAGCAGTCCCGACGGGAACTATGGCTACACCTTC.

This clone is a singleton in its sample. This chain uses TRBV7-9 with TRBJ1-5; 9 bases are shared with TRBD1. Germline loops: CDR1 SEHNR, CDR2 FQNEAQ (reference sequence). With 5 bases clipped from V and 2 bases from J, the junction kept 16 bases outside the gene matches. The CDR3 runs to 19 residues. The chain's CDR3 is CASSAGQGIHDIGNQPQHF. The DNA for the CDR3 is TGTGCCAGCAGCGCCGGACAGGGGATACATGATATAGGCAATCAGCCCCAGCATTTT.

The chain combines TRBV5-6 with TRBJ1-5, with 8 positions matching TRBD1. The V segment lost 1 base and the J segment 0 bases; nucleotides outside the gene matches: 9. The CDR3 runs 18 residues. Germline V gene data show CDR1 as SGHDT and CDR2 as YYEEEE. This chain's CDR3 is CASSLLGTGTNSNQPQHF. The CDR3 DNA sequence: TGTGCCAGCAGCTTGCTCGGGACAGGCACAAATAGCAATCAGCCCCAGCATTTT.

The chain carries TRBV30 and TRBJ2-1; TRBD2 matches at 8 bases. Unmatched junction bases numbered 9, after V lost 3 bases and J lost 8 bases. The CDR3 loop spans 14 amino acids. CDR1 and CDR2 (germline): GTSNPN, SVGIG (reference sequence). The CDR3 sequence is CAWSRLARGDEQFF. DNA for the CDR3: TGTGCCTGGAGCAGACTAGCGAGAGGCGATGAGCAGTTCTTC. Supplemented by reference TRBV30 and TRBJ2-1, the full variable domain reads SQTIHQWPATLVQPVGSPLSLECTVEGTSNPNLYWYRQAAGRGLQLLFYSVGIGQISSEVPQNLSASRPQDRQFILSSKKLLLSDSGFYLCAWSRLARGDEQFFGPGTRLTVL.

This chain uses TRBV9 with TRBJ2-7; D gene unclear. Germline lookup yields CDR1 SGDLS and CDR2 YYNGEE. This CDR3 has 14 amino acids. V was pared by 3 bases and J by 1 base, with 11 bases between. CDR3 region: CASSGGTNSYEQYF. For the CDR3, the DNA is TGTGCCAGCAGCGGGGGAACTAATTCCTACGAGCAGTACTTC.

V usage is TRBV30 and J usage is TRBJ2-3, with TRBD1 matching over 8 bases. Unmatched junction bases numbered 11, after V lost 4 bases and J lost 2 bases. This CDR3 is built from 16 residues. Looked up from germline, CDR1 is GTSNPN and CDR2 is SVGIG (reference sequence). CDR3 DNA sequence: TGTGCCTGGACGCACACAACAGGGGGATCCACAGATACGCAGTATTTT. Translated: CAWTHTTGGSTDTQYF.

This clone was seen a single time. The CDR3 coding sequence is TGTGCCAGCAGTTTGGACTTTGGGGGGGCCTACAATGAGCAGTTCTTC. This encodes CASSLDFGGAYNEQFF. The V call is TRBV28, the J call TRBJ2-1, with 7 bases lining up with TRBD2. Trimming removed 3 bases from V and 2 bases from J; junction bases left unmatched: 7. This CDR3 comprises 16 residues. CDR1 is MDHEN and CDR2 is SYDVKM in the germline V gene.

The chain combines TRBV7-9 with TRBJ2-3, with D perhaps TRBD1 or TRBD2 (5 bases each). CDR3 length: 15 amino acids. Germline V gene lookup returns CDR1 SEHNR and CDR2 FQNEAQ (reference sequence). The germline V and J ends were trimmed by 0 bases and 1 base, with 8 bases remaining between them. In nucleotides, the CDR3 is TGTGCCAGCAGCTTAGCGGGGACCGGCACAGATACGCAGTATTTT. It yields the protein CASSLAGTGTDTQYF.

This chain links TRBV5-1 with TRBJ2-7; D is possibly TRBD1 or TRBD2 (6 bases each). Germline values: CDR1 SGHRS, CDR2 YFSETQ. V was shortened by 0 bases and J by 0 bases, with 7 bases between the two germline ends. The CDR3 contains 14 residues. CDR3: CASSLEGGSYEQYF. In DNA, the CDR3 is TGCGCCAGCAGCTTGGAGGGGGGCTCCTACGAGCAGTACTTC.

V gene TRBV11-2 combines with J gene TRBJ2-1, with unresolved D. CDR1 is SGHAT, CDR2 FQNNGV, per germline. V was clipped by 5 bases and J by 8 bases, with 7 bases between them. The CDR3 consists of 11 residues. The CDR3 loop reads CASSLTYEQFF. CDR3 in DNA: TGTGCCAGCAGCCTAACGTATGAGCAGTTCTTC.

The chain has TRBV28 and TRBJ2-7, with TRBD1 identical over 11 bases. V lost 6 bases to trimming and J lost 3 bases; unmatched junction nucleotides: 22. Looked up from germline, CDR1 is MDHEN and CDR2 is SYDVKM. CDR3 length: 20 amino acids. The CDR3 region is CASSPGRGTGGTLASYEQYF. The CDR3, as DNA: TGTGCCAGCAGCCCAGGTCGGGGGACAGGGGGGACCCTAGCGAGCTACGAGCAGTACTTC.

This chain connects TRBV7-3 to TRBJ2-3, with D tentatively TRBD2 (6 bases). Between the trimmed V and J ends, which lost 3 bases and 0 bases, there was a span of 10 bases. This CDR3 has 15 residues. In germline, CDR1 is SGHTA, CDR2 FQGTGA. The chain's CDR3 is CASSFVGGSTDTQYF. The CDR3 bases are TGTGCCAGCAGCTTTGTGGGGGGTAGCACAGATACGCAGTATTTT.

The V and J genes are TRBV9 and TRBJ2-1; no clear D gene. This CDR3 has 16 residues. The germline V and J ends were trimmed by 4 bases and 3 bases, with 17 bases remaining between them. Germline CDR1 and CDR2: SGDLS and YYNGEE. The CDR3 DNA follows: TGTGCCAGCAGCCCCGGCTATTCGAGCGTCTACAATGAGCAGTTCTTC. It is translated as CASSPGYSSVYNEQFF.

The CDR3 DNA follows: TGTGCCAGCAGCCTCGGGCCGGGTATTGGGAATGAGCAGTTCTTC. Protein product: CASSLGPGIGNEQFF. The rearrangement links TRBV7-3 to TRBJ2-1, with D hard to call. CDR3 length equals 15 residues. Trimming took 5 bases from V and 7 from J, leaving 18 bases between them. Germline values: CDR1 SGHTA, CDR2 FQGTGA.

The chain recombines TRBV15 with TRBJ2-2; weak D call: TRBD1 (6 bases). CDR1 LNHNV and CDR2 YYDKDF come from the germline V gene (reference sequence). The V end lost 5 bases, the J end lost 0 bases, and 16 bases lay between the germline ends. CDR3 length: 17 residues. The CDR3, as DNA: TGTGCCACCAGCTTAAGCCCGGGGACAACGAACACCGGGGAGCTGTTTTTT. Protein: CATSLSPGTTNTGELFF. The full variable domain, in which reference TRBV15 and TRBJ2-2 provide the parts outside the CDR3, is DAMVIQNPRYQVTQFGKPVTLSCSQTLNHNVMYWYQQKSSQAPKLLFHYYDKDFNNEADTPDNFQSRRPNTSFCFLDIRSPGLGDTAMYLCATSLSPGTTNTGELFFGEGSRLTVL.

V is TRBV4-1 and J is TRBJ2-1, with TRBD2 as a possible D gene (6 bases). Germline-derived CDR1 and CDR2 are MGHRA and YSYEKL. V lost 4 bases to trimming and J lost 5 bases, with 15 bases between them. This CDR3 has 15 residues. The CDR3 region has the DNA TGCGCCAGCAGCCGGAAAGGAGGGAATAACAATGAGCAGTTCTTC. Protein sequence: CASSRKGGNNNEQFF.

The chain combines TRBV6-6 with TRBJ2-3, with D tentatively TRBD1 (7 bases). The germline gives CDR1 MNHNY, CDR2 SVGAGI (reference sequence). V lost 4 bases and J lost 0, with 11 bases in between. This CDR3 is 15 amino acids long. CDR3 bases: TGTGCCAGCAGTTCGTCAGGGGGGAGCACAGATACGCAGTATTTT. This translates into CASSSSGGSTDTQYF.

The V and J genes are TRBV6-5 and TRBJ2-5, with D perhaps matching TRBD2 (7 bases). The CDR3 spans 14 residues. CDR1 and CDR2 (germline): MNHEY, SVGAGI. Trimming left V 6 bases short and J 5 bases short, with 16 bases between. CDR3 DNA sequence: TGTGCCAGCAGAGAGGGACACGGGAGGGAGACCCAGTACTTC. Its protein is CASREGHGRETQYF.

The chain has TRBV4-2 and TRBJ1-6, with a weak D call TRBD1 (5 bases). This CDR3 has 15 residues. The germline gives CDR1 LGHNA, CDR2 YNFKEQ. With 4 bases removed from V and 5 bases from J, the gap between germline ends came to 12 bases. CDR3 in amino acids: CASSPGGSDNSPLHF. The CDR3, as DNA: TGTGCCAGCAGCCCGGGGGGGTCGGATAATTCACCCCTCCACTTT.

This chain joins TRBV4-3 and TRBJ2-7; D might be TRBD1 (6 bases). This CDR3 comprises 15 residues. The V end was cut by 0 bases, the J end by 3 bases, with 12 bases between. CDR1 and CDR2 (germline): LGHNA, YSLEER. As DNA, the CDR3 is TGCGCCAGCAGCCAAGATGATACAGGGTTCTACGAGCAGTACTTC. Its translation is CASSQDDTGFYEQYF.

J is TRBJ1-1 and V is TRBV29-1; no firm D call. V was cut by 4 bases and J by 4 bases, with 22 bases left in between. Germline CDR1 and CDR2: SQVTM and ANQGSEA. The CDR3 length is 16 residues. The CDR3 region is CSVGAAGKEGFTEAFF. The CDR3 DNA is TGCAGCGTTGGCGCGGCGGGGAAGGAAGGATTCACTGAAGCTTTCTTT.

The chain combines TRBV27 with TRBJ2-7; TRBD1 might be the D (6 bases). Trimming removed 5 bases at V and 2 bases at J, with 13 bases between. CDR3 length equals 14 residues. Germline V gene data show CDR1 as MNHEY and CDR2 as SMNVEV (reference sequence). CDR3 DNA sequence: TGTGCCAGCAGTGTCCAGGGGAACCCCTACGAGCAGTACTTC. It codes for CASSVQGNPYEQYF.